This TCR beta chain comes out of a study of cytomegalovirus exposure and HLA in healthy donors. Repertoires were generated with immunoSEQ multiplex PCR, while TCRdb's copy carries only in-frame clones and drops some. The sample consists of fewer than 150,000 clones, around 86% of them appearing once. This clone was detected only a few times. Its target is unknown. General observations from the study: Cytomegalovirus-associated TCR beta chains were listed, numbering 164.

V lost 4 bases and J lost 3, with 12 bases in between. Germline-derived CDR1 and CDR2 are KGHSH and LQKENI. The CDR3 is 14 amino acids. The sequence derives from a man aged 18 to 29 in good health and CMV-seropositive. The sample taken for sequencing was PBMCs. The chain employs TRBV18 and TRBJ1-2; tentatively, D is TRBD1 (5 bases). The CDR3 coding sequence is TGTGCCAGCTCACTAAGGACGGGGGACTATGGCTACACCTTC. This gives the protein CASSLRTGDYGYTF.